This T cell receptor (beta chain) was profiled in a study of beta chain features in type 1 diabetes. Points from the study as a whole: Shortening that was moderate but significant affected the TCRB CDR3s of Type 1 diabetes patients in all four CD4+ subsets.

In regard to this clone: The antigen is undetermined.

All of the isolated RNA was reverse transcribed, so expressed TCRB transcripts were sequenced. This table comes from immunoSEQ multiplex PCR, and its TCRdb copy is limited to in-frame clones, with some not included. The table shows 810,000 or so clones, with roughly 16% occurring only once. Trimming pared 11 bases from V and 4 bases from J, leaving 24 bases between. CDR1 and CDR2 (germline): MNHNS, SASEGT. The CDR3 is 15 amino acids. This receptor was identified in a young woman in good health. The chain combines TRBV6-1 with TRBJ2-7; the D gene is possibly TRBD1 (8 bases). Source material: naive CD4+ T cells from blood. The CDR3 is CAAKTSRGRSYEQYF. The CDR3 DNA follows: TGTGCCGCGAAGACTAGCAGGGGGCGGTCTTACGAGCAGTACTTC.